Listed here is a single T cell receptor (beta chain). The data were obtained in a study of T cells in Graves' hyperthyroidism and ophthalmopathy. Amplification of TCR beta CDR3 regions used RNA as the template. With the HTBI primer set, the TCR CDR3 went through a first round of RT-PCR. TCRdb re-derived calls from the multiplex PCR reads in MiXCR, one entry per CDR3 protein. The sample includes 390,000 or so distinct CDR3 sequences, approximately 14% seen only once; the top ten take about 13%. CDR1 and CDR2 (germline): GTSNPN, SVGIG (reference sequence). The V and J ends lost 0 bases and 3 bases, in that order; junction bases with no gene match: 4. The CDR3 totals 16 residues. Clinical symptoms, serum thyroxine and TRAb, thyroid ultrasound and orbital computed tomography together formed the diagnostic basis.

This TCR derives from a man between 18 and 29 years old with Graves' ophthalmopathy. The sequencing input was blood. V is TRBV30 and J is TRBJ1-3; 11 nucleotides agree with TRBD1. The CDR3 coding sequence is TGTGCCTGGAGTGTGCTGGGGACAGGGGGTGGAAACACCATATATTTT. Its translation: CAWSVLGTGGGNTIYF.